This T cell receptor beta chain was captured in a study of OX40 agonist ivuxolimab in advanced cancers. Study at large: As their treatment, patients were administered ivuxolimab, an agonistic anti-OX40 (CD134) antibody. Patients assigned to dose escalation were diagnosed with hepatocellular carcinoma, melanoma, renal cell or head and neck cancer.

Sequenced by immunoSEQ multiplex PCR; TCRdb stores in-frame clones only, minus some. The sample lists some 97,000 clones; 75% to 90% were seen once. CDR1 and CDR2 from the germline V gene are SEHNR and FQNEAQ (reference sequence). V lost 5 bases and J lost 4, with 15 bases in between. This CDR3 spans 15 amino acids. Worth noting for this clone: Its antigen is still unknown.

Study-wide results and limits: Clonal expansion was seen in CD4+ and CD8+ blood T cells by week 6 at 0.1 to 3.0 mg/kg. On average, CD8+ T cells showed a greater number of expanded clones than CD4+.

The rearrangement links TRBV7-9 to TRBJ2-1; perhaps D is TRBD1 or TRBD2 (5 bases each). This material consisted of CD4+ or CD8+ T cells sorted from blood, taken in a trial of the OX40 agonist ivuxolimab. The TCR originated in an adult with an advanced solid tumor such as melanoma, head and neck, liver or kidney cancer. DNA for the CDR3: TGTGCCAGCAGCCCACGGGACCCGGTATACAATGAGCAGTTCTTC. Translating gives CASSPRDPVYNEQFF.